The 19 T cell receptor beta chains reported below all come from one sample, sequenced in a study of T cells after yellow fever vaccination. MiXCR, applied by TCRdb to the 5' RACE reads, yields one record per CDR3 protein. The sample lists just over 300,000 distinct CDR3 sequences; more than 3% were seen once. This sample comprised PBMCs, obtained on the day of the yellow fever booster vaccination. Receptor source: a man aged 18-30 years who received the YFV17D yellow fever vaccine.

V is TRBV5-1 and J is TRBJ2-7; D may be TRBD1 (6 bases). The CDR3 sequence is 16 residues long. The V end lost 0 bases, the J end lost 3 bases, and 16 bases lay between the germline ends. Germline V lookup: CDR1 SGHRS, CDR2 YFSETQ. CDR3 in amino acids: CASSLAWDTGNYEQYF. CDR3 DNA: TGCGCCAGCAGCTTGGCCTGGGACACAGGCAACTACGAGCAGTACTTC.

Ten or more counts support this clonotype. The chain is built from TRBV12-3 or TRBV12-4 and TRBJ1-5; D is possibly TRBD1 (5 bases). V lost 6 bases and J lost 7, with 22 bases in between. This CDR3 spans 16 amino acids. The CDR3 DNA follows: TGTGCCAGCAGCACGGGACTCAAGGGACCGGGCCAGCCCCAGCATTTT. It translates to CASSTGLKGPGQPQHF.

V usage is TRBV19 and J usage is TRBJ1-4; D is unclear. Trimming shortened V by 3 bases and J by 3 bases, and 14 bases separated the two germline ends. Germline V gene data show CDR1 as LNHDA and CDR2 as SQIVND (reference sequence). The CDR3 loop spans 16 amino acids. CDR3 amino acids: CASSMDPGAANEKLFF. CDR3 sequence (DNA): TGTGCCAGTAGTATGGACCCGGGCGCGGCTAATGAAAAACTGTTTTTT.

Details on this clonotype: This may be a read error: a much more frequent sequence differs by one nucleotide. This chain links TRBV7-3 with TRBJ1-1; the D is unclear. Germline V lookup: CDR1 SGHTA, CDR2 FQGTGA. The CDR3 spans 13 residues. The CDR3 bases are TGTGCCAGCAGCTTAGGACCTGGCACTGAAGATTTCTTT. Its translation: CASSLGPGTEDFF.

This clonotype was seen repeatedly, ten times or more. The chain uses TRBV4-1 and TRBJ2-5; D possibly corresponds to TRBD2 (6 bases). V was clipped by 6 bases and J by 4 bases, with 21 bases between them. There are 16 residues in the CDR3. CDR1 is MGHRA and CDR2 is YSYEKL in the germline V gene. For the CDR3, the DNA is TGCGCCAGCAGGCAGATCGGGCAGCGGGCTTTAGAGACCCAGTACTTC. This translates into CASRQIGQRALETQYF.

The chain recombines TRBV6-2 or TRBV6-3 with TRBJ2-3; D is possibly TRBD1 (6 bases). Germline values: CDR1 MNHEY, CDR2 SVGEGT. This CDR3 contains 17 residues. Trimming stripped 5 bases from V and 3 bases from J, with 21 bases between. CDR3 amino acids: CASSPVRGHRWTDTQYF. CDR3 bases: TGTGCCAGCAGTCCGGTCCGGGGACACCGTTGGACAGATACGCAGTATTTT.

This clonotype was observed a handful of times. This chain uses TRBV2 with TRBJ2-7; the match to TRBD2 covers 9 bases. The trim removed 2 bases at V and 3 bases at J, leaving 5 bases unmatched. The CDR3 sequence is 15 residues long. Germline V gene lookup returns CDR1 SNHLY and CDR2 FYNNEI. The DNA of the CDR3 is TGTGCCAGCAGTGAATCGGTTAGCGGGGGCTACGAGCAGTACTTC. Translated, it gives CASSESVSGGYEQYF.

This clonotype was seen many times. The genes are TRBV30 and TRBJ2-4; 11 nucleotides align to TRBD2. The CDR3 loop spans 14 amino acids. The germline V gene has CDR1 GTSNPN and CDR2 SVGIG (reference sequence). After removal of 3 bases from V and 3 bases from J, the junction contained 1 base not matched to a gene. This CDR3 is CAWRLAGDKNIQYF. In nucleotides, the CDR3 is TGTGCCTGGAGACTAGCGGGGGACAAAAACATTCAGTACTTC.

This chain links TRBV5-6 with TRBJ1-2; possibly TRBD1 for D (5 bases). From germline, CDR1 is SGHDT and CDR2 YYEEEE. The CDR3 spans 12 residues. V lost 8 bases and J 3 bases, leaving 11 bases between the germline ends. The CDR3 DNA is TGTGCCAGTTTCGGGGGAGACTATGGCTACACCTTC. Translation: CASFGGDYGYTF.

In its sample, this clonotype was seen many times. The CDR3: CASSRRSGSEETQYF. Here the CDR3 DNA reads TGCGCCAGCAGCAGGAGGAGCGGCTCTGAAGAGACCCAGTACTTC. The rearrangement joins TRBV4-1 to TRBJ2-5; tentative D call: TRBD2 (5 bases). Trimming stripped 5 bases from V and 3 bases from J, with 16 bases between. This CDR3 is 15 amino acids long. CDR1 and CDR2 from the germline V gene are MGHRA and YSYEKL.

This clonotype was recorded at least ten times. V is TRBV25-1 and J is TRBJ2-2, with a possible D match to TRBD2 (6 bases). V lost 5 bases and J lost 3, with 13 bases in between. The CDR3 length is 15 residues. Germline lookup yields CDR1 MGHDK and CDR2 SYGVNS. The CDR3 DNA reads TGTGCCAGCAGTCCCCGGGGGACTTACACCGGGGAGCTGTTTTTT. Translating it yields CASSPRGTYTGELFF.

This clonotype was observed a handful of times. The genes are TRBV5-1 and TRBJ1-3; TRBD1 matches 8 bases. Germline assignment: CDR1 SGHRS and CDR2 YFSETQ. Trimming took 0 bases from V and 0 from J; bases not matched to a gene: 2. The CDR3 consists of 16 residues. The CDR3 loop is CASSLVGQVSGNTIYF. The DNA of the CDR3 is TGCGCCAGCAGCTTGGTGGGACAGGTCTCTGGAAACACCATATATTTT.

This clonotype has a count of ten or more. The CDR3 DNA reads TGTGCCAGCAGCTTGGGGAGAGCGAGTGAGCAGTTCTTC. This gives the protein CASSLGRASEQFF. The chain joins TRBV7-9 to TRBJ2-1, with D perhaps matching TRBD2 (5 bases). Germline CDR1 is SEHNR and CDR2 is FQNEAQ (reference sequence). V was pared by 3 bases and J by 9 bases, with 12 bases between. This CDR3 comprises 13 residues. Drawing the rest from reference TRBV7-9 and TRBJ2-1, the complete variable domain is DTGVSQNPRHKITKRGQNVTFRCDPISEHNRLYWYRQTLGQGPEFLTYFQNEAQLEKSRLLSDRFSAERPKGSFSTLEIQRTEQGDSAMYLCASSLGRASEQFFGPGTRLTVL.

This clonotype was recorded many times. CDR3 coding DNA: TGTGCCAGCAGTCTCGGGGGGGACAGAGCCAAAAACATTCAGTACTTC. This encodes CASSLGGDRAKNIQYF. J is TRBJ2-4 and V is TRBV6-5; weak D call: TRBD2 (8 bases). Trimming took off 5 bases at V and 0 bases at J, with 14 bases between the two ends. The germline gives CDR1 MNHEY, CDR2 SVGAGI. This CDR3 spans 16 amino acids.

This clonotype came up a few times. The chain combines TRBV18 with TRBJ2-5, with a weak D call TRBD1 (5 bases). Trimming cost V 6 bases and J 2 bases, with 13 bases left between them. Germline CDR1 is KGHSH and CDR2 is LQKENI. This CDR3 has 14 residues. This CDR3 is CASSPMGLQETQYF. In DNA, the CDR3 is TGTGCCAGCTCCCCCATGGGGCTACAAGAGACCCAGTACTTC.

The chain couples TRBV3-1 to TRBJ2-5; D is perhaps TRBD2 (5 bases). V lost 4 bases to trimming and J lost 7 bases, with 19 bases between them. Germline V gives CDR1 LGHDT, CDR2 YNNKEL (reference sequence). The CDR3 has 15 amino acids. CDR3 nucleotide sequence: TGTGCCAGCAGCCGACCGACCCCGAGGGCTAGGACCCAGTACTTC. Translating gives CASSRPTPRARTQYF.

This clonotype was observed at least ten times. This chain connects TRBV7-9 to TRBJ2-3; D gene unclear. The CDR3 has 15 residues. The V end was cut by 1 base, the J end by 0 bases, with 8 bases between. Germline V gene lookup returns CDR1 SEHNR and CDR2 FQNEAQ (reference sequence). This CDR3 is CASSLVRASTDTQYF. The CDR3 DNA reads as TGTGCCAGCAGCTTAGTGCGAGCTAGCACAGATACGCAGTATTTT. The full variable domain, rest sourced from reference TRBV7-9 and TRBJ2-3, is DTGVSQNPRHKITKRGQNVTFRCDPISEHNRLYWYRQTLGQGPEFLTYFQNEAQLEKSRLLSDRFSAERPKGSFSTLEIQRTEQGDSAMYLCASSLVRASTDTQYFGPGTRLTVL.

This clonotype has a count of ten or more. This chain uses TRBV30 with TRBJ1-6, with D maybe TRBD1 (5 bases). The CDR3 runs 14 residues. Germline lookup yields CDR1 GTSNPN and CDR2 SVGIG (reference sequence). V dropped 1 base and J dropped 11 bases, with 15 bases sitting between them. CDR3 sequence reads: CAWSGTGLRAPLHF. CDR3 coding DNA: TGTGCCTGGAGTGGGACGGGGCTTAGGGCACCCCTCCACTTT.

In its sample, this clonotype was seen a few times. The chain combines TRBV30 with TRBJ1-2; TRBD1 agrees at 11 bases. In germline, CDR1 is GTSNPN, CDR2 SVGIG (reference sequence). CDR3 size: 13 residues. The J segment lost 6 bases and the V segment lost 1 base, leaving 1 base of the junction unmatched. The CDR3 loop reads CAWSEGQGDGYTF. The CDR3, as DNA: TGTGCCTGGAGTGAGGGACAGGGGGATGGCTACACCTTC.